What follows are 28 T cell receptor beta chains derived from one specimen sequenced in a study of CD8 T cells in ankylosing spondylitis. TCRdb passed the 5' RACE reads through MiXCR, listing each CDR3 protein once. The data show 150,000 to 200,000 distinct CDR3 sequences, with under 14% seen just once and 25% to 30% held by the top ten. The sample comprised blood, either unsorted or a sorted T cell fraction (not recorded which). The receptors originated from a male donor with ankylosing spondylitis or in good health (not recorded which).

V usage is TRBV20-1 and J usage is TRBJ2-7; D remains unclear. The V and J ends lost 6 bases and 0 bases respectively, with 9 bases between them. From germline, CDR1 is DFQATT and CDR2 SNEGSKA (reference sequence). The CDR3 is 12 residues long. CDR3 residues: CSAMGFSYEQYF. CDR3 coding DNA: TGCAGTGCGATGGGGTTCTCCTACGAGCAGTACTTC.

This CDR3 is CASSLGTEETQYF. Here the CDR3 DNA reads TGTGCCAGCAGCCTAGGGACAGAAGAGACCCAGTACTTC. V gene TRBV7-2 combines with J gene TRBJ2-5; TRBD1 agrees at 7 bases. V dropped 5 bases and J dropped 3; count of bases not matched to a gene: 3. Germline V gene data show CDR1 as SGHTA and CDR2 as FQGNSA. The CDR3 is made up of 13 amino acids. The full variable domain, its missing parts supplied by reference TRBV7-2 and TRBJ2-5, is GAGVSQSPSNKVTEKGKDVELRCDPISGHTALYWYRQSLGQGLEFLIYFQGNSAPDKSGLPSDRFSAERTGGSVSTLTIQRTQQEDSAVYLCASSLGTEETQYFGPGTRLLVL.

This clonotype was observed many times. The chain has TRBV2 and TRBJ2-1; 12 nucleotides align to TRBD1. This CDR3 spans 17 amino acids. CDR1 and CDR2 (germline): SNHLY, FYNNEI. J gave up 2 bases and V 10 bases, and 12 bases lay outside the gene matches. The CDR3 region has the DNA TGTGCCACCCCCGGGACAGGGGGCCACAAACCCTACAATGAGCAGTTCTTC. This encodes CATPGTGGHKPYNEQFF.

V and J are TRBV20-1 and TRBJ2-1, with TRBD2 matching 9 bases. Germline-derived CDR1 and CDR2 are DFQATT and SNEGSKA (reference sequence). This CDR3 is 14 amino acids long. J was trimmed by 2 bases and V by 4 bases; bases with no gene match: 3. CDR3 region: CSANPSGTYNEQFF. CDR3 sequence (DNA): TGCAGTGCTAATCCTAGCGGGACCTACAATGAGCAGTTCTTC.

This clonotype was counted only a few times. The CDR3 DNA follows: TGCAGCGCCCGGGGGGGGGGGCCGAACACCGGGGAGCTGTTTTTT. The encoded protein is CSARGGGPNTGELFF. V is TRBV29-1 and J is TRBJ2-2; 8 bases fit TRBD2. Germline V gives CDR1 SQVTM, CDR2 ANQGSEA. V was pared by 7 bases and J by 0 bases, with 7 bases of the junction left unmatched. The CDR3 contains 15 residues.

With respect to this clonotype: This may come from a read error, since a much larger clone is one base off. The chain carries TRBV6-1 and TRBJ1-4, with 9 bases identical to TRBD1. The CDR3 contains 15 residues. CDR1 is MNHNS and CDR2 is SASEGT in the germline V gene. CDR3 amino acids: CTSSEETGGSEKLFF. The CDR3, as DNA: TGTACCAGCAGTGAAGAGACAGGGGGTAGTGAAAAACTGTTTTTT.

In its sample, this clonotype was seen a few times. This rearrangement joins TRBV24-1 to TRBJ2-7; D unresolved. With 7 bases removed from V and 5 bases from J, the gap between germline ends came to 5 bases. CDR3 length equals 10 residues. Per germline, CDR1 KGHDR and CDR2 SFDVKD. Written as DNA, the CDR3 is TGTGCCACCAGCTTTAACGAGCAGTACTTC. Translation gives CATSFNEQYF.

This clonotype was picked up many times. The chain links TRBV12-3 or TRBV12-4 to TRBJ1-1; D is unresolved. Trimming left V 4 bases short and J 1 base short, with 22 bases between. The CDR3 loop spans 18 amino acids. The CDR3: CASSYVPILRRENTEAFF. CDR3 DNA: TGTGCCAGCAGTTATGTCCCGATTTTAAGGCGCGAGAACACTGAAGCTTTCTTT.

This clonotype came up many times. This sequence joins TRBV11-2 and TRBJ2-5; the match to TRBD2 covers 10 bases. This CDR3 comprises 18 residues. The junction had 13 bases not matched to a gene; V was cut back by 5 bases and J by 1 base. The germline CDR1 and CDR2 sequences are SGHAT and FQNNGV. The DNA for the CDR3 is TGTGCCAGCAGCCTAAATCCCGCTAGCGGGAGTGTCCAAGAGACCCAGTACTTC. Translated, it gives CASSLNPASGSVQETQYF.

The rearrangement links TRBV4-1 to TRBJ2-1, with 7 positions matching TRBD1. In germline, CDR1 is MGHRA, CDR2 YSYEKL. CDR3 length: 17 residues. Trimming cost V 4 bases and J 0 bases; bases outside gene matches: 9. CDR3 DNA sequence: TGCGCCAGCAGCCCCTCCGGACAGGCTAGCTCCTACAATGAGCAGTTCTTC. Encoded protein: CASSPSGQASSYNEQFF.

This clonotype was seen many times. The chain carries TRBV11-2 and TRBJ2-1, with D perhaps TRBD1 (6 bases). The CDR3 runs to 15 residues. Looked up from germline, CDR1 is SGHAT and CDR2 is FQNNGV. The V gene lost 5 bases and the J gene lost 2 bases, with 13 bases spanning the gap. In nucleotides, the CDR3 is TGTGCCAGCAGCCTCCGGACAGCAACCTACAATGAGCAGTTCTTC. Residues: CASSLRTATYNEQFF.

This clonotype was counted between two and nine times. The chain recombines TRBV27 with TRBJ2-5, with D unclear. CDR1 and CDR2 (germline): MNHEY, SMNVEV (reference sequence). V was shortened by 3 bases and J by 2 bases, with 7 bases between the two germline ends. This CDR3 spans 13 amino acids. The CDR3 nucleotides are TGTGCCAGCAGTTTGTGGGTTCAAGAGACCCAGTACTTC. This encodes CASSLWVQETQYF.

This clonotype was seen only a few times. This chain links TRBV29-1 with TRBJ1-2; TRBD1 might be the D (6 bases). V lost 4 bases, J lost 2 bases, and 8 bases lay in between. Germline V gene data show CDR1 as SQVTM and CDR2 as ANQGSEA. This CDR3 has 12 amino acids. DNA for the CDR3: TGCAGCGTTGCTGGACAGAACTATGGCTACACCTTC. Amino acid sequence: CSVAGQNYGYTF.

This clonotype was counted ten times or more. The CDR3 here is CSVGGTSGSANTGELFF. DNA of the CDR3: TGCAGCGTTGGCGGGACTAGCGGGAGCGCGAACACCGGGGAGCTGTTTTTT. V gene TRBV29-1 combines with J gene TRBJ2-2; TRBD2 aligns across 14 bases. J lost 0 bases, V lost 4 bases, and 4 bases had no gene match. The V gene's germline CDR1 is SQVTM and CDR2 ANQGSEA. The CDR3 contains 17 residues.

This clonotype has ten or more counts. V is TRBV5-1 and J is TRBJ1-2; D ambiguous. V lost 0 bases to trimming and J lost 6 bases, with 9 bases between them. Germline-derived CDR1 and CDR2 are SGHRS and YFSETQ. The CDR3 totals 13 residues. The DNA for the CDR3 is TGCGCCAGCAGCTTGGATTCAAACGATGGCTACACCTTC. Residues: CASSLDSNDGYTF.

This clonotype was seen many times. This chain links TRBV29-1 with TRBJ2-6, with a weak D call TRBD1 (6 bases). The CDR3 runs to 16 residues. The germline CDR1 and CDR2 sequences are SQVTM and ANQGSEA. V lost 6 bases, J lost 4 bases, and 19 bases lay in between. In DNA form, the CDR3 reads TGCAGCGTGTCAGATGGGGGAACAGGGGGGGCCAACGTCCTGACTTTC. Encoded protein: CSVSDGGTGGANVLTF.

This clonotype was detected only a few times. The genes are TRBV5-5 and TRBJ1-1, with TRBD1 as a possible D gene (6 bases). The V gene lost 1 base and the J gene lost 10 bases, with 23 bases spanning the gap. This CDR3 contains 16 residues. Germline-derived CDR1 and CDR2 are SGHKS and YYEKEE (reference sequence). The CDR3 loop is CASSLMGADSYGLAFF. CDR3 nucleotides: TGTGCCAGCAGCTTGATGGGGGCTGATTCATATGGTCTAGCTTTCTTT.

As DNA, the CDR3 is TGTGCCAGCAGCCCAGGGAGCACCCTGTGGAACACTGAAGCTTTCTTT. Protein: CASSPGSTLWNTEAFF. This chain links TRBV7-9 with TRBJ1-1; TRBD1 is a possible D gene (5 bases). The CDR3 totals 16 residues. Germline CDR1 is SEHNR and CDR2 is FQNEAQ (reference sequence). Trimming removed 5 bases from V and 1 base from J, with 17 bases in between. The variable domain in full, completed from reference TRBV7-9 and TRBJ1-1, reads DTGVSQNPRHKITKRGQNVTFRCDPISEHNRLYWYRQTLGQGPEFLTYFQNEAQLEKSRLLSDRFSAERPKGSFSTLEIQRTEQGDSAMYLCASSPGSTLWNTEAFFGQGTRLTVV.

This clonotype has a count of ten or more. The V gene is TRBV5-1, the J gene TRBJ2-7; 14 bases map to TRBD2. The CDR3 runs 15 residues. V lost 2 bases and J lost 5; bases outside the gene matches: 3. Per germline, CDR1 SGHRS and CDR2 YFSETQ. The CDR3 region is CASSLLTSGRDEQYF. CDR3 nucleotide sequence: TGCGCCAGCAGCTTATTGACTAGCGGGAGGGACGAGCAGTACTTC.

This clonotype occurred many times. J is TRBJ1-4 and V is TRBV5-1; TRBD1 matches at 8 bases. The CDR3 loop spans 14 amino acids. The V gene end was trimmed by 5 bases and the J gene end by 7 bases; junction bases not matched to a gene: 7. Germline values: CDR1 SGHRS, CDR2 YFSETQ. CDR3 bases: TGCGCCAGCAGTACGGACAGGGTTGGTGAAAAACTGTTTTTT. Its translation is CASSTDRVGEKLFF.

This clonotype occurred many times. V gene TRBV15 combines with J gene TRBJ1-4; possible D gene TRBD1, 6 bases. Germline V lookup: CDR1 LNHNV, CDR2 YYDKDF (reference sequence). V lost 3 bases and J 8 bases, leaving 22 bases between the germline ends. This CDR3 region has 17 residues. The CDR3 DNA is TGTGCCACCAGCAGTGTCCTTTTCGGGGGGCGCGTAGAAAAACTGTTTTTT. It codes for CATSSVLFGGRVEKLFF.

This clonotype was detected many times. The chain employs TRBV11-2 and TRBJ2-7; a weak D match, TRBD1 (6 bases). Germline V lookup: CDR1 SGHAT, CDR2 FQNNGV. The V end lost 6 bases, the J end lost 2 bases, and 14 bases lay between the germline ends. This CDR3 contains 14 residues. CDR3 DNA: TGTGCCAGCAGTCCCGACAGGATGACCTACGAGCAGTACTTC. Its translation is CASSPDRMTYEQYF.

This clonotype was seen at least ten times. CDR3 DNA sequence: TGTGCCAGCAGTGAAGCGGGCGGGAGAATCGGTTATGAGCAGTTCTTC. Residues: CASSEAGGRIGYEQFF. This chain links TRBV2 with TRBJ2-1, with 7 bases aligning to TRBD2. V gave up 0 bases and J gave up 8 bases; unmatched junction bases: 10. The length of the CDR3 is 16 residues. Germline V lookup: CDR1 SNHLY, CDR2 FYNNEI.

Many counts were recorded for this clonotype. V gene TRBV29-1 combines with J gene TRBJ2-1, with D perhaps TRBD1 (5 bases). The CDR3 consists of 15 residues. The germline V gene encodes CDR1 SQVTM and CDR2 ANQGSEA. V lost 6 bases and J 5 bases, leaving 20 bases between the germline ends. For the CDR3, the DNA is TGCAGCGTCCTCCTGGGTAGGGGCTGGGACAATGAGCAGTTCTTC. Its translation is CSVLLGRGWDNEQFF.

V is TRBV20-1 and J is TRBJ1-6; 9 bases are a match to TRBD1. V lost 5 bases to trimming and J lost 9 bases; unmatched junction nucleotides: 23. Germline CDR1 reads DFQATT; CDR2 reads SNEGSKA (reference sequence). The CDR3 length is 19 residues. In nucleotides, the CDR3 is TGCAGTGCTCACGCTCCGGGACAGGGAATTGCCGGTCGCACTTCACCCCTCCACTTT. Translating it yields CSAHAPGQGIAGRTSPLHF.

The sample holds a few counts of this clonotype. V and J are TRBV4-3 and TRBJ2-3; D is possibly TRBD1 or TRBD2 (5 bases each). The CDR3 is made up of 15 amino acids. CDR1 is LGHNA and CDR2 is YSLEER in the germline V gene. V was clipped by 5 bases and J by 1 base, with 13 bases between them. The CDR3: CASSFNGGGTDTQYF. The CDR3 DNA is TGCGCCAGCAGCTTCAATGGGGGAGGCACAGATACGCAGTATTTT.

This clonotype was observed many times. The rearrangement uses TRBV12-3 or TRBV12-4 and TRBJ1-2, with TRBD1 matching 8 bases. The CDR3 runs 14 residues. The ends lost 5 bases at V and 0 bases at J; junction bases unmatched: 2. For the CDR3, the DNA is TGTGCCAGCAGTCCGACAGGGGCTAACTATGGCTACACCTTC. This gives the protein CASSPTGANYGYTF.

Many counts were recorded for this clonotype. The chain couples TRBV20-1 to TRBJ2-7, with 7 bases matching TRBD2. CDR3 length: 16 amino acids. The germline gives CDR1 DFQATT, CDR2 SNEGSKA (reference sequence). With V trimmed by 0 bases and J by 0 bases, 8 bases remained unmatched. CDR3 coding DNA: TGCAGTGCTAGAGATCTTACGGGAGGTGCCTCCTACGAGCAGTACTTC. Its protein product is CSARDLTGGASYEQYF.